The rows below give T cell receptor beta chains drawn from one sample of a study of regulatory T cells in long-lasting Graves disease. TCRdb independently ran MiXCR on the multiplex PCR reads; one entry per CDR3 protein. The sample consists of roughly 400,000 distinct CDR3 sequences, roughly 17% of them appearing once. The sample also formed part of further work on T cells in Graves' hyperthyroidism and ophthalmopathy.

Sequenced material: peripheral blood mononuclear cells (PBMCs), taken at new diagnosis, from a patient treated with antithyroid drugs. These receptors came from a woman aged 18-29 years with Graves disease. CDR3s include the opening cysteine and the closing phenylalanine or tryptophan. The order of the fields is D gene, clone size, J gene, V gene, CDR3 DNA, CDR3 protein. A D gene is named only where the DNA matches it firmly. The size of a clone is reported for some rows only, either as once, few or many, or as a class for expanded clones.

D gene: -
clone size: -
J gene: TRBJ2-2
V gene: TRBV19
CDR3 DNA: TGTGCCAGTAGTATAGTGGTTGGGGTCGCGAACACCGGGGAGCTGTTTTTT
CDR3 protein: CASSIVVGVANTGELFF

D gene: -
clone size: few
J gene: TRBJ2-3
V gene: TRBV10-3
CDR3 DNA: TGTGCCATCAGTGAGTCGTTCTTTTCTAGCCGAAGCACAGATACGCAGTATTTT
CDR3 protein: CAISESFFSSRSTDTQYF

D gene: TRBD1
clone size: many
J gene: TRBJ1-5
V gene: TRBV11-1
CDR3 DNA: TGTGCCAGCAGCTTACACAGCGGGACAGGGGAATTCGCGTGGGGCAATCAGCCCCAGCATTTT
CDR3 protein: CASSLHSGTGEFAWGNQPQHF

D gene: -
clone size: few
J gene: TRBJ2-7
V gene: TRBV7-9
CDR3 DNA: TGTGCCAGCAGTCCCGGGACACCCAGCTACGAGCAGTACTTC
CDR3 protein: CASSPGTPSYEQYF

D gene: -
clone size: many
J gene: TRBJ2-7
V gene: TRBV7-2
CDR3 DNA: TGTGCCAGCAGCCCCGTTGTTAGCTCAAGCAGAGAGCAGTACTTC
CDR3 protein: CASSPVVSSSREQYF

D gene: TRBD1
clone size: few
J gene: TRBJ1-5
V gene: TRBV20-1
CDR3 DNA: TGCAGTGCTAAGACAGGGAATCAGCCCCAGCATTTT
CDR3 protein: CSAKTGNQPQHF

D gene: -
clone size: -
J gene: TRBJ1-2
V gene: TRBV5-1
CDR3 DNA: TGCGCCAGCAGCCCTGGATCTCCCGGGTATGGCTACACCTTC
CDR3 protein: CASSPGSPGYGYTF

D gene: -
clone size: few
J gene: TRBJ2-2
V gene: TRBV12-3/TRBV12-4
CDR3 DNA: TGTGCAACCCGCGGGACTAACACCGGGGAGCTGTTTTTT
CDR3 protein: CATRGTNTGELFF

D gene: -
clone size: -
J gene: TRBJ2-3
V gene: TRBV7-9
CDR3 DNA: TGTGCCAGCAGTAAGAGACTAGCAGGGGGTATAGATACGCAGTATTTT
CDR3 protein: CASSKRLAGGIDTQYF

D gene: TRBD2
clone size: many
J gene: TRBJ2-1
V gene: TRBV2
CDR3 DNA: TGTGCCAGCAGTGAGGAGAGGTTAGCGGGTGGGGGGTACAATGAGCAGTTCTTC
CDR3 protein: CASSEERLAGGGYNEQFF

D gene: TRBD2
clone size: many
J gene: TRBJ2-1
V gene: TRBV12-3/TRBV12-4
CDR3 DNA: TGTGCCAGCAGTTTCCCAAGGACTAGCGGCCCCGCCGATGAGCAGTTCTTC
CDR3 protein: CASSFPRTSGPADEQFF

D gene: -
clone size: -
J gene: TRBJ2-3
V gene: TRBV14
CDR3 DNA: TGTGCCAGCAGCTGGGGTGGAGATACGCAGTATTTT
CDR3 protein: CASSWGGDTQYF

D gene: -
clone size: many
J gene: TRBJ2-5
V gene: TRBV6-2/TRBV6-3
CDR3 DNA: TGTGCCAGCAGTTACTCGACACTAGCTGGGGAGACCCAGTACTTC
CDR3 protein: CASSYSTLAGETQYF

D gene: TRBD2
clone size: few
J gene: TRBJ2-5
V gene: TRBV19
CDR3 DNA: TGTGCCAGTAGTACACTAGCGAGTCAAGGGACCCAGTACTTC
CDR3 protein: CASSTLASQGTQYF

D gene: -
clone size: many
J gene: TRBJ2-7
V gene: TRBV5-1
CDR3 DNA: TGCGCCAGCAGCTCGAGCCCCCCTAACTACGAGCAGTACTTC
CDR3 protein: CASSSSPPNYEQYF

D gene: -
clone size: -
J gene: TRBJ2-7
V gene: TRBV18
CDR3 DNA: TGTGCCAGCTCACCGGGCCCCGGCGAGCAGTACTTC
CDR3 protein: CASSPGPGEQYF

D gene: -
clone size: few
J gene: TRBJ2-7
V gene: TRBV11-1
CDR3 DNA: TGTGCCAGCAGCCCGGGATCGATATACGAGCAGTACTTC
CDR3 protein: CASSPGSIYEQYF

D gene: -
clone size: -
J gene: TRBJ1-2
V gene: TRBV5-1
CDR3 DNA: TGCGCCAGCACTCGGACAGATGGGGGCTACACCTTC
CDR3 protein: CASTRTDGGYTF

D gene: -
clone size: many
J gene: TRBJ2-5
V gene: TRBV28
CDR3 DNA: TGTGCCAGCAGGCGCTTGACAGGCGACCAAGAGACCCAGTACTTC
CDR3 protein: CASRRLTGDQETQYF

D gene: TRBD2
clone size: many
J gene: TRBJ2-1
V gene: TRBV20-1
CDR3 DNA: TGCAGTGCTAGTATCGTCTCGGCGGGAGAGAATGAGCAGTTCTTC
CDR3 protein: CSASIVSAGENEQFF

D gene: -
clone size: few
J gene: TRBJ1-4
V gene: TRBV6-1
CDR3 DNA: TGTGCCAGCAGGGCAGAAAAACTGTTTTTT
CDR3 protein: CASRAEKLFF

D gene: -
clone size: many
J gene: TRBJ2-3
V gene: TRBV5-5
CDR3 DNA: TGTGCCAGCAGCCCCACGGGCGGAGCAGATACGCAGTATTTT
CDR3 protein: CASSPTGGADTQYF

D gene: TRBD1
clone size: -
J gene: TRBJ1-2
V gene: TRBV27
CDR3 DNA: TGTGCCAGCAGTTTAACCGGGACAGGTCAAGGCTACACCTTC
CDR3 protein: CASSLTGTGQGYTF

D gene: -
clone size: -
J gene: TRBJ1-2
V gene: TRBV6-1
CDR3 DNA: TGTGCCAGCAGTGAAGCGACAGACCGGGGCTACACCTTC
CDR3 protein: CASSEATDRGYTF